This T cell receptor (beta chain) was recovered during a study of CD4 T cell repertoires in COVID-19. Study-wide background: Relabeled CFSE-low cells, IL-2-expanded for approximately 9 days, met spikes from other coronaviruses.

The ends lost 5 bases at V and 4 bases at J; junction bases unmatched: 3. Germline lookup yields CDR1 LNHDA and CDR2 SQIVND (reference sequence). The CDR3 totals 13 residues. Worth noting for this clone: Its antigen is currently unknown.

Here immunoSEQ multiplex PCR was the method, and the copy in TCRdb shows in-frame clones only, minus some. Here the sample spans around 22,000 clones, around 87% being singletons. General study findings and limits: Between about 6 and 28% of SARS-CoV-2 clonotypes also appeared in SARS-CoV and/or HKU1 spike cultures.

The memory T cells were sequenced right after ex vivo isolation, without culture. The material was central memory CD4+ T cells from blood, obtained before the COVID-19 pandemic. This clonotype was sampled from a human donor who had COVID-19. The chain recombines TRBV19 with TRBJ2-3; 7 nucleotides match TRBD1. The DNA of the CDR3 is TGTGCCAGTAGTTCCACAGGGGCAGATACGCAGTATTTT. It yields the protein CASSSTGADTQYF.